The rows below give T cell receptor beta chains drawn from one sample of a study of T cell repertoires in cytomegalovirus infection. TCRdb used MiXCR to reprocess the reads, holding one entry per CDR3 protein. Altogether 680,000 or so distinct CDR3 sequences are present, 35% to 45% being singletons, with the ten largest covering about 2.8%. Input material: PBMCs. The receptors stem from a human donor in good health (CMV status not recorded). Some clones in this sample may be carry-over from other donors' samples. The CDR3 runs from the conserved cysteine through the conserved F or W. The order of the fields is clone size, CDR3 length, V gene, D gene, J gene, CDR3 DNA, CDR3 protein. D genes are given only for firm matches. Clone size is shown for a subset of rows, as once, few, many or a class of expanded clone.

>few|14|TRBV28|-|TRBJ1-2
TGTGCCAGCAGTTTTCACGTACAGGCACCCCGCTACACCTTC
CASSFHVQAPRYTF
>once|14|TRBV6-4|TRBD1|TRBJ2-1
TGTGCCACATACCGGGACAGCCTCTACAATGAGCAGTTCTTC
CATYRDSLYNEQFF
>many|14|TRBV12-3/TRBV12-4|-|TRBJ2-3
TGTGCCAGCAGTCAGCCTGTGTGGACAGATACGCAGTATTTT
CASSQPVWTDTQYF
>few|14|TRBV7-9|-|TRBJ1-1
TGTGCCAGCCGATTTGCAGGGCGGGACACTGAAGCTTTCTTT
CASRFAGRDTEAFF
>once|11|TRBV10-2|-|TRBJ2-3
TGCGCCAGCAGCGCAGCAGATACGCAGTATTTT
CASSAADTQYF
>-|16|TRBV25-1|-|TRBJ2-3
TGTGCCAGCAGTGAACCCAGGGCGGGCCGCACAGATACGCAGTATTTT
CASSEPRAGRTDTQYF
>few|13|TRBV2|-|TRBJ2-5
TGTGCCAGCACGACAGGGAGGGAAGAGACCCAGTACTTC
CASTTGREETQYF
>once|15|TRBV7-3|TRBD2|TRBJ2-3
TGTGCCAGCAGCCTAACCGAGCGGGAGAGAAATACGCAGTATTTT
CASSLTERERNTQYF
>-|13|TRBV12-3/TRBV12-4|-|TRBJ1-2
TGTGCCAGCAGTATAGGGGATATGGCTGGCTACACCTTC
CASSIGDMAGYTF
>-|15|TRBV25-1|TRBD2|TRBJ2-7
TGTGCCAGCAGGGGGACTAGCGGGAGTATATACGAGCAGTACTTC
CASRGTSGSIYEQYF
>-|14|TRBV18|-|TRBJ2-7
TGTGCCAGCTCACGGGGTAGCTTCTCCTACGAGCAGTACTTC
CASSRGSFSYEQYF
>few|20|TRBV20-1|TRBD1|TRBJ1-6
TGCAGTGCTAGAGATCATCGGGACGCCGAAGGACAGGGGCTAAATTCACCCCTCCACTTT
CSARDHRDAEGQGLNSPLHF
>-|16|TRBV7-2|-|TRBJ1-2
TGTGCCAGCAGCTTAAATCATGGGATAGGGAACTATGGCTACACCTTC
CASSLNHGIGNYGYTF
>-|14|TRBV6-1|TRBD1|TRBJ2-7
TGTGCCACCTTCCGGGACAGAGGCTCCTACGAGCAGTACTTC
CATFRDRGSYEQYF
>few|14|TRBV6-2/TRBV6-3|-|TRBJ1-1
TGTGCCAGCAGCTCAGGGGTGAAGAGCACTGAAGCTTTCTTT
CASSSGVKSTEAFF
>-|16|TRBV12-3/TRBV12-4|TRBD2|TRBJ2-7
TGTGCCAGCAGTTTATCAGGTAGCGGGAGCCCCTACGAGCAGTACTTC
CASSLSGSGSPYEQYF
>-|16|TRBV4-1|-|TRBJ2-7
TGCGCCAGCAGCCAGAAGGACTCCTATTTTTACAATGAGCAGTACTTC
CASSQKDSYFYNEQYF
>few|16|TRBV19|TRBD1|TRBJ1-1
TGTGCCAGTAGGCATTATCCGGGACAGGGGGGAACTGAAGCTTTCTTT
CASRHYPGQGGTEAFF
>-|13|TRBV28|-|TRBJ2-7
TGTGCCAGCAGTTCTCGACAGAGCCACGAGCAGTACTTC
CASSSRQSHEQYF
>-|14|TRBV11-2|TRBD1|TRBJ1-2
TGTGCCAGCAGCTATCGGACAGGGAGCAATGGCTACACCTTC
CASSYRTGSNGYTF
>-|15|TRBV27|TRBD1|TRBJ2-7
TGTGCCAGCGGACCTACCGGGACAGGGCCCTACGAGCAGTACTTC
CASGPTGTGPYEQYF
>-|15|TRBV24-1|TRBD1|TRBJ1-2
TGTGCCACCAGTGATAACAGGGGAGCGGACTATGGCTACACCTTC
CATSDNRGADYGYTF
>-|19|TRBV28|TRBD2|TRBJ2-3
TGTGCCAGCAGTTTCCCTATCCGGACTAGCGCCCCACCGGGGGATACGCAGTATTTT
CASSFPIRTSAPPGDTQYF
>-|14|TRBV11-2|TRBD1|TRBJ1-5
TGTGCCAGCAGCTTTGGACAGGGCGTTTTTCCCCAGCATTTT
CASSFGQGVFPQHF
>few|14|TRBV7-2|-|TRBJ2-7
TGTGCCAGCAGCCCCAGTCGAGGGGGCTACGAGCAGTACTTC
CASSPSRGGYEQYF
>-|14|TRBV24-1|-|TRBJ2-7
TGTGCCACCAGTGACAAGGACTTCCCCTACGAGCAGTACTTC
CATSDKDFPYEQYF
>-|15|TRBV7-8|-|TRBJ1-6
TGTGCCAGCAGCTTAGCAGGGGAAGGTAATTCACCCCTCCACTTT
CASSLAGEGNSPLHF
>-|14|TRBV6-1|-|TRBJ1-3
TGTGCCAGCAGGCCGGGGACCTCTGGAAACACCATATATTTT
CASRPGTSGNTIYF
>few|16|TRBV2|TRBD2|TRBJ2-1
TGTGCCAGCAGTGTAGCGCTAGCGGGAGTTCTGAATGAGCAGTTCTTC
CASSVALAGVLNEQFF
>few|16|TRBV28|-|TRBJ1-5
TGTGCCAGCAGTTTGCCGCGTTTAAGGGGTGATCAGCCCCAGCATTTT
CASSLPRLRGDQPQHF
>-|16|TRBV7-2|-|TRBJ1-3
TGTGCAAGCAGCTTAGGCATAAGGGGCTCTGGAAACACCATATATTTT
CASSLGIRGSGNTIYF
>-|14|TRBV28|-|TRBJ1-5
TGTGCCAGCAGTTCTCCTCAGGTGGCTCAGCCCCAGCATTTT
CASSSPQVAQPQHF
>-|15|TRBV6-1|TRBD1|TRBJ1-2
TGTGCCAGCAGCCAGGGGGGTCGGGGCGTCTATGGCTACACCTTC
CASSQGGRGVYGYTF
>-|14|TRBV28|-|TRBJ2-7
TGTGCCAGCAGTAGCTCGGGACCGAGCCACGAGCAGTACTTC
CASSSSGPSHEQYF
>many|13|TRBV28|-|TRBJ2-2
TGTGCCAGCGGTGGGGGCTTGGCCGGGGAGCTGTTTTTT
CASGGGLAGELFF
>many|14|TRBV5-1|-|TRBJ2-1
TGTGCCAGCAGCTTAGGAGGGGCAGGGAATGAGCAGTTCTTC
CASSLGGAGNEQFF
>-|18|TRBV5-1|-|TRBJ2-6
TGCGCCAGCAGCTTGGAGGCCGGATCCAGCTCTGGGTCCAACGTCCTGACTTTC
CASSLEAGSSSGSNVLTF
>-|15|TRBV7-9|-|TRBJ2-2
TGTGCCAGCAGCTCCTCCAGCCCGGGGAACGGGGAGCTGTTTTTT
CASSSSSPGNGELFF
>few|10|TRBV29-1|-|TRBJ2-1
TGCAGCGTTTCTAGGGGGGAGCAGTTCTTC
CSVSRGEQFF
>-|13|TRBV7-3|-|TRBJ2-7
TGTGCCAGCAGCTCGACCCTCTCCTACGAGCAGTACTTC
CASSSTLSYEQYF
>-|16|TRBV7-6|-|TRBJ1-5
TGTGCCAGCAGCTCATCTAGCGCAGTTGGCAATCAGCCCCAGCATTTT
CASSSSSAVGNQPQHF
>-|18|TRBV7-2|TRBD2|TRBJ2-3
TGTGCCAGCAGCTCTAGGACGGGCGGGAGGCACCGCACAGATACGCAGTATTTT
CASSSRTGGRHRTDTQYF